Listed below are T cell receptor beta chains from one sample, sequenced in a study of T cells after yellow fever vaccination. Via MiXCR, TCRdb re-called the 5' RACE reads, giving one row per CDR3 protein. The sample carries roughly 250,000 distinct CDR3 sequences, 10% to 15% recorded once. Sequenced here: CD4+ T cells sorted from PBMCs, sampled 45 days after the yellow fever booster vaccination. Every receptor here comes from a man between 25 and 39 years old who received the YFV17D yellow fever vaccine. Both conserved end residues are part of each CDR3. The order of the fields is V gene, J gene, D gene, clone size, CDR3 protein, CDR3 DNA. A D gene is named only where the DNA matches it firmly. Size is omitted from some rows. Given values are once, few, many or a class for expanded clones.

V gene: TRBV7-2; J gene: TRBJ2-5; D gene: -; clone size: many; CDR3 protein: CASSPILGQETQYF; CDR3 DNA: TGTGCCAGCAGCCCCATTTTGGGCCAAGAGACCCAGTACTTC
V gene: TRBV21-1; J gene: TRBJ1-4; D gene: -; clone size: -; CDR3 protein: CANRAPTNEKLFF; CDR3 DNA: TGTGCCAACAGGGCCCCAACTAATGAAAAACTGTTTTTT
V gene: TRBV24-1; J gene: TRBJ1-3; D gene: TRBD1; clone size: -; CDR3 protein: CATSDPGQGNTIYF; CDR3 DNA: TGTGCCACCAGTGATCCAGGACAGGGGAACACCATATATTTT
V gene: TRBV7-6; J gene: TRBJ2-7; D gene: -; clone size: few; CDR3 protein: CASSLADIYEQYF; CDR3 DNA: TGTGCCAGCAGCCTAGCTGACATCTACGAGCAGTACTTC
V gene: TRBV29-1; J gene: TRBJ2-1; D gene: TRBD1; clone size: many; CDR3 protein: CSVKTGLAYNEQFF; CDR3 DNA: TGCAGCGTAAAGACAGGGCTGGCCTACAATGAGCAGTTCTTC
V gene: TRBV5-1; J gene: TRBJ1-1; D gene: TRBD1; clone size: many; CDR3 protein: CASSLQGAAEAFF; CDR3 DNA: TGCGCCAGCAGCCTACAGGGGGCAGCTGAAGCTTTCTTT
V gene: TRBV15; J gene: TRBJ2-3; D gene: TRBD1; clone size: -; CDR3 protein: CATSRGQGLSTDTQYF; CDR3 DNA: TGTGCCACCAGCAGGGGACAGGGCCTTAGCACAGATACGCAGTATTTT
V gene: TRBV5-1; J gene: TRBJ2-1; D gene: -; clone size: -; CDR3 protein: CASSLERVGNEQFF; CDR3 DNA: TGCGCCAGCAGCTTGGAGAGGGTTGGCAATGAGCAGTTCTTC
V gene: TRBV27; J gene: TRBJ2-1; D gene: -; clone size: few; CDR3 protein: CASSAEGVGSYNEQFF; CDR3 DNA: TGTGCCAGCAGCGCTGAAGGTGTGGGCTCCTACAATGAGCAGTTCTTC
V gene: TRBV3-1; J gene: TRBJ2-3; D gene: -; clone size: few; CDR3 protein: CATGVADSTDTQYF; CDR3 DNA: TGTGCCACAGGGGTAGCGGATAGCACAGATACGCAGTATTTT
V gene: TRBV3-1; J gene: TRBJ2-1; D gene: -; clone size: few; CDR3 protein: CASSQDVFEQFF; CDR3 DNA: TGTGCCAGCAGCCAAGATGTTTTTGAGCAGTTCTTC
V gene: TRBV20-1; J gene: TRBJ2-1; D gene: -; clone size: few; CDR3 protein: CSARADSGLSYNEQFF; CDR3 DNA: TGCAGTGCTAGAGCTGACTCGGGACTTTCCTACAATGAGCAGTTCTTC
V gene: TRBV20-1; J gene: TRBJ2-3; D gene: TRBD2; clone size: -; CDR3 protein: CSASQTSATDTQYF; CDR3 DNA: TGCAGTGCTAGCCAGACTAGCGCCACAGATACGCAGTATTTT
V gene: TRBV10-3; J gene: TRBJ2-7; D gene: -; clone size: few; CDR3 protein: CAISAGQVYEQYF; CDR3 DNA: TGTGCCATCAGTGCGGGTCAAGTCTACGAGCAGTACTTC
V gene: TRBV28; J gene: TRBJ2-1; D gene: -; clone size: -; CDR3 protein: CASSSAGLPYNEQFF; CDR3 DNA: TGTGCCAGCAGTTCCGCGGGACTGCCCTACAATGAGCAGTTCTTC
V gene: TRBV15; J gene: TRBJ1-2; D gene: TRBD1; clone size: few; CDR3 protein: CATSRDRTGEIDGYTF; CDR3 DNA: TGTGCCACCAGCAGGGATCGGACAGGGGAAATTGATGGCTACACCTTC
V gene: TRBV7-2; J gene: TRBJ1-4; D gene: -; clone size: few; CDR3 protein: CASSVRTAEKLFF; CDR3 DNA: TGTGCCAGCAGCGTCCGGACAGCCGAAAAACTGTTTTTT
V gene: TRBV7-2; J gene: TRBJ2-3; D gene: -; clone size: few; CDR3 protein: CASTPSGWGRVTDTQYF; CDR3 DNA: TGTGCCAGCACCCCGAGTGGCTGGGGGCGGGTAACAGATACGCAGTATTTT
V gene: TRBV7-9; J gene: TRBJ2-1; D gene: -; clone size: few; CDR3 protein: CASSSPWGWGNNEQFF; CDR3 DNA: TGTGCCAGCAGCTCACCCTGGGGCTGGGGAAACAATGAGCAGTTCTTC
V gene: TRBV7-9; J gene: TRBJ2-5; D gene: -; clone size: few; CDR3 protein: CASSFPRSGMETQYF; CDR3 DNA: TGTGCCAGCAGCTTCCCGCGGTCAGGGATGGAGACCCAGTACTTC
V gene: TRBV11-2; J gene: TRBJ2-5; D gene: -; clone size: few; CDR3 protein: CASSLDAETQYF; CDR3 DNA: TGTGCCAGCAGCTTAGACGCTGAGACCCAGTACTTC
V gene: TRBV10-1; J gene: TRBJ2-7; D gene: TRBD2; clone size: few; CDR3 protein: CASSEVGLAYEQYF; CDR3 DNA: TGCGCCAGCAGTGAGGTGGGACTAGCGTACGAGCAGTACTTC
V gene: TRBV7-6; J gene: TRBJ2-1; D gene: TRBD2; clone size: -; CDR3 protein: CASSLYPISTSGHNEQFF; CDR3 DNA: TGTGCCAGCAGCTTATACCCCATTTCGACTAGCGGCCACAATGAGCAGTTCTTC
V gene: TRBV10-3; J gene: TRBJ2-7; D gene: -; clone size: few; CDR3 protein: CAISGRQDYEQYF; CDR3 DNA: TGTGCCATCAGTGGGAGACAAGACTACGAGCAGTACTTC
V gene: TRBV5-1; J gene: TRBJ2-5; D gene: -; clone size: -; CDR3 protein: CASSFNGQETQYF; CDR3 DNA: TGCGCCAGCAGCTTCAACGGCCAAGAGACCCAGTACTTC
V gene: TRBV7-2; J gene: TRBJ2-5; D gene: -; clone size: -; CDR3 protein: CASSARGLAGTETQYF; CDR3 DNA: TGTGCCAGCAGCGCTCGCGGGCTAGCCGGGACCGAGACCCAGTACTTC
V gene: TRBV6-6; J gene: TRBJ1-2; D gene: -; clone size: many; CDR3 protein: CASSYEGGGYTF; CDR3 DNA: TGTGCCAGCAGTTACGAGGGAGGCGGCTACACCTTC